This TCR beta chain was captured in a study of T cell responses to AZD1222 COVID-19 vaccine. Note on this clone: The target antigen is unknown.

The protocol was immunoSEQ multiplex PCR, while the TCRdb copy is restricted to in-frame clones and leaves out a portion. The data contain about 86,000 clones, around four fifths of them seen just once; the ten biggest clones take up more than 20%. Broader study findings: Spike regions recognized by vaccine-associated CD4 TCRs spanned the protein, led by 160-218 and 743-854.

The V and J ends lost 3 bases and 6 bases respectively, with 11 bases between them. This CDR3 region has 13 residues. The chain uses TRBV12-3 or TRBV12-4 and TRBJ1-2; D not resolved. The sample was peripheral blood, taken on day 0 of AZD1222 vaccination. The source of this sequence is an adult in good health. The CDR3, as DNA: TGTGCCAGCAGTTTTACAAACTCGGATGGCTACACCTTC. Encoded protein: CASSFTNSDGYTF.